This T cell receptor beta chain was recovered during a study of shared clonotypes between healthy human individuals. The CDR3 loop spans 15 amino acids. Germline V CDR1 and CDR2: SGHNT, YYREEE (reference sequence). V trimming: 2 bases; J trimming: 5 bases; junction bases outside the gene matches: 5. The table came from immunoSEQ multiplex PCR; TCRdb's copy has only in-frame clones and leaves some out. The sample records a few million clones, approximately 96% being singletons. The V and J genes are TRBV5-4 and TRBJ2-3, with 10 bases fitting TRBD1. This TCR was recovered from a man between 18 and 29 years old in good health. Sample: naive CD4+ T cells sorted from blood. Subset given: CD45RA+ positively selected. CDR3 DNA: TGTGCCAGCAGCTTACAGGGGACAGGGGTAGATACGCAGTATTTT. As protein: CASSLQGTGVDTQYF.